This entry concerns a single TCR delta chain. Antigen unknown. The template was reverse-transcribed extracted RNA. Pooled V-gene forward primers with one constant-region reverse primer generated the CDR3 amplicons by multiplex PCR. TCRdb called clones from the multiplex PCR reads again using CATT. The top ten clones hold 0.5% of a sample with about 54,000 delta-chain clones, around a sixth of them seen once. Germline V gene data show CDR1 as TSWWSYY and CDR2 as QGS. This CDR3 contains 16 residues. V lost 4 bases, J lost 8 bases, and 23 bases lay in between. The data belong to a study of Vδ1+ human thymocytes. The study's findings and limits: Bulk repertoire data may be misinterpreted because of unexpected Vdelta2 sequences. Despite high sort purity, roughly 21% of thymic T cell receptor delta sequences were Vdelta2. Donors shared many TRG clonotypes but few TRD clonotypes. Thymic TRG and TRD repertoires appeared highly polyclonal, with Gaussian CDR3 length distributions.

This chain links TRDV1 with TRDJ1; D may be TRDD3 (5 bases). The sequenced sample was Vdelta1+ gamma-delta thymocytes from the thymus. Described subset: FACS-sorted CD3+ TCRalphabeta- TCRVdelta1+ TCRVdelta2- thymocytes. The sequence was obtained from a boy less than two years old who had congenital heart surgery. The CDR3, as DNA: TGTGCTCTTGGGGGAAGGGCTACGTGGTTGGGGAACAAACTCATCTTT. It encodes CALGGRATWLGNKLIF.